This is a list of T cell receptor beta chains from one sample in a study of immune evolution from preneoplasia to lung adenocarcinoma. Clones were sequenced by immunoSEQ multiplex PCR, and TCRdb holds only the in-frame ones, with some missing. The sample shows some 2,600 clones, over 80% of them seen only once. The sample taken for sequencing was FFPE invasive lung adenocarcinoma tissue. The receptors derive from a person aged 55-85 years with invasive lung adenocarcinoma. Both conserved end residues are trimmed from each CDR3.

>TRBV6-1
ASSVILSSGSYSYEQY
>TRBV7-6
ASSVGWNQPQH
>TRBV6-1
ASSDPGTGLNTEAF
>TRBV6-6
ASSTQRTSYGYT
>TRBV19
ASSIVTGIDGYT
>TRBV6-5
ASTSGAGAHSEQF
>TRBV5-1
ASSPDPIIPTLH
>TRBV5-1
SSSLQGGNSYEQY
>TRBV7-3
ASSKGASGGTDTQY
>TRBV11-2
ASSLSRSGANVLT
>TRBV28
ASSLQGWRYNSPLH
>TRBV5-1
ASSLAQNNSPLH
>TRBV19
ASSMWLAGGPSTGELF
>TRBV29-1
SVGRDNYEQY
>TRBV5-1
SSSPGTSDYNEQF
>TRBV4-2
ASSRGTANGNEQF
>TRBV5-6
ASSYRGQIDTQY
>TRBV7-4
ASSLFPTGDSNQPQH
>TRBV18
ASSLSPGQGWEQY
>TRBV6-6
ATGPNTEAF
>TRBV7-6
ASSLGTSGGGNTGELF
>TRBV10-1
ASSFQGLGEQY
>TRBV7-9
ASSPLLRVLEDTQY
>TRBV28
ASSLYKTQY
>TRBV5-1
SSSPQRTSGSMYNEQF
>TRBV11-2
ASSFFSYNEQF
>TRBV9
ASSPQGHPGYGYT
>TRBV4-1
ASSQGGVGNTIY
>TRBV28
ASSSAEGVYSNQPQH
>TRBV9
ASSVQGALTDTQY
>TRBV11-3
ASSLAGDNEQF
>TRBV6-5
ASSPAGTGGNEQF
>TRBV7-3
ASSHRTGGDYGYT
>TRBV10-3
AISELDTGNTIY
>TRBV20-1
SARGVGTQY
>TRBV7-3
ASSLTPTDTGELF
>TRBV9
ASSPRLVWETQY
>TRBV6-1
ASSEFPSNEKLF
>TRBV5-6
ASSLAAGPEAF
>TRBV28
ASTIQDNYGYT
>TRBV4-1
ASSQLRQSNYEQY
>TRBV6-6
ASRRGLAGRNEQF
>TRBV5-1
SSSSVSGSGELF
>TRBV12-5
ASALGDPTNTEAF
>TRBV19
ASRGLTGGTEAF
>TRBV15
ATSRGDDP
>TRBV2
ASSDPGGEEKLF
>TRBV11-2
ASSLVGTGQNSPLH
>TRBV7-6
ASSRPINTSPSATGELF
>TRBV5-4
ASSSGLGGNTEAF
>TRBV4-1
ASSQDPEDQETQY
>TRBV28
ASSRPPYRNTIY
>TRBV6-1
ASSATGIRSGANVLT
>TRBV11-2
ASSLVGLAVLTDTQY
>TRBV2
ASRSTWTNEKLF
>TRBV7-9
ASSPQDEQF
>TRBV5-8
ASSLARTSGREADTQY
>TRBV7-8
ASSISSGGGTEAF
>TRBV6-5
ASSFRDSYQPQH
>TRBV4-2
ASSQDPEAGNSYNEQF